The T cell receptor (beta chain) under discussion was sequenced for a study of identifying expanded T cells in peripheral blood. General study points: Over around two and four weeks, about 17 and 20 clones changed, versus 1.2 between replicates.

About this clone itself: The target antigen is unknown.

Profiled with immunoSEQ multiplex PCR; TCRdb holds only in-frame clones, not every one. Of 100,000 to 150,000 clones listed, about 86% are singletons. Germline V gene data show CDR1 as SGHRS and CDR2 as YFSETQ. With 2 bases removed from V and 0 bases from J, the gap between germline ends came to 9 bases. The CDR3 length is 14 residues. The source material was blood. The clonotype originates from a person aged 18-70 years in good health. The chain uses TRBV5-1 and TRBJ2-7, with D tentatively TRBD1 or TRBD2 (5 bases each). The CDR3 region has the DNA TGCGCCAGCAGCTTTTGGGACCACTCCTACGAGCAGTACTTC. It specifies CASSFWDHSYEQYF.